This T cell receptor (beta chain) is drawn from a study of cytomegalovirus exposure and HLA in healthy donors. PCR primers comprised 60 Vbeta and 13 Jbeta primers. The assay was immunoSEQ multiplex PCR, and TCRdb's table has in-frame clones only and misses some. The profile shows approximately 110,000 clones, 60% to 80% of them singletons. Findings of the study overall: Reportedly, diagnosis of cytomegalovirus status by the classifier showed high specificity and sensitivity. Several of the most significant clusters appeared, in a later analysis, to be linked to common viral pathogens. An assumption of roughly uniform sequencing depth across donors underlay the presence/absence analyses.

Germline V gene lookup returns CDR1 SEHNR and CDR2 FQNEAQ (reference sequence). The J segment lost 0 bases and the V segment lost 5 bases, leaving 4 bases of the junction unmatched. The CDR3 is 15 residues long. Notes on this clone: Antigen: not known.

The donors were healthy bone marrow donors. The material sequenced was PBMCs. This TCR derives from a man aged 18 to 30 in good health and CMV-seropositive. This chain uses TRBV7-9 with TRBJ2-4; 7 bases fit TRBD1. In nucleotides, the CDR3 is TGTGCCAGCAGCCAGGGGGAGCTAGCCAAAAACATTCAGTACTTC. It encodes CASSQGELAKNIQYF.